The sequence of this T cell receptor beta chain was determined in a study of tumor and adjacent non-tumor tissue in lung cancer. On the study more broadly: Histology: about a dozen adenocarcinoma, a couple of squamous cell carcinoma, 1 small cell lung cancer. General study findings and limits: In normal lung, the top 100 clones were significantly more dominant than in tumor. TCR diversity was significantly greater in tumor than normal lung tissue.

The CDR3 covers 16 residues. Germline-derived CDR1 and CDR2 are SGHAT and FQDESV (reference sequence). The template was RNA from unsorted bulk tissue. A modified ARM-PCR protocol with three rounds of nested PCR amplified TCRbeta. TCRdb passed the multiplex PCR reads through MiXCR, listing each CDR3 protein once. The data show fewer than 120,000 distinct CDR3 sequences, nearly 85% seen once. As concerns this clonotype: Its antigen is not identified. Sequence at one end of the junction differs from germline and may be a read error.

Sequenced sample: lung tumor tissue. The rearrangement uses TRBV11-1 and TRBJ2-1, with TRBD1 matching 8 bases. This clonotype was obtained from a man between 65 and 85 years old with non-small cell lung cancer. CDR3 sequence reads: CASSPLPRQGPHEQFF. The CDR3 DNA reads TGTGCTAGCAGCCCCCTGCCGAGACAGGGGCCACATGAGCAGTTCTTC.